This TCR beta chain was captured by sequencing in a study of blood T cell repertoires in COVID-19. Study information: The United States, Italy and Spain provided the acute and convalescent COVID-19 samples. PBMCs, B-cell-depleted T cells, or T cells provided the cDNA or gDNA that made up the material.

This clone has just one count. Per the study methods: It was from reference gene primer amplification that nucleated cell counts were estimated. This table comes from immunoSEQ multiplex PCR, and its TCRdb copy is limited to in-frame clones, with some not included. The D gene and trimming were derived from the DNA, and the V and J assignments and clone size from that table. The data hold about 250,000 clones, with 86% observed a single time. After removal of 4 bases from V and 8 bases from J, the junction contained 10 bases not matched to a gene. Germline-derived CDR1 and CDR2 are MNHNS and SASEGT. CDR3 length: 15 residues.

The chain carries TRBV6-1 and TRBJ1-5, with TRBD1 matching 8 bases. The sample taken for sequencing was peripheral blood. The sequence came from a woman aged 60-75 years who had recovered from COVID-19. As DNA, the CDR3 is TGTGCCAGCAGTGCGGACAGGGAGGGGGGAAAGCCCCAGCATTTT. This translates into CASSADREGGKPQHF.